Listed below are T cell receptor beta chains from one sample, sequenced in a study of T cell responses to AZD1222 COVID-19 vaccine. Clones were sequenced by immunoSEQ multiplex PCR, and TCRdb holds only the in-frame ones, with some missing. The sample includes about 150,000 clones, about 93% of them seen just once. This material consisted of peripheral blood, taken on day 0 of AZD1222 vaccination. These receptors came from an adult in good health. Each CDR3 is given with its conserved first and last residue. Only some rows state a clone size, as once, few, many or a class for expanded clones.

TRBJ1-4,few,TRBV4-1,CASRQTGTGSEKLFF
TRBJ2-6,.,TRBV5-6,CASGGRGANVLTF
TRBJ1-5,few,TRBV27,CASRNSNQPQHF
TRBJ1-2,once,TRBV7-2,CASSLELGFDGYTF
TRBJ2-7,.,TRBV5-1,CASSSSETYEQYF
TRBJ1-5,.,TRBV30,CAWSVGVLSNQPQHF
TRBJ2-4,.,TRBV19,CASISGTEAAKNIQYF
TRBJ2-1,.,TRBV27,CASSFYNEQFF
TRBJ1-5,.,TRBV25-1,CASSEGFNQPQHF
TRBJ1-4,few,TRBV11-2,CASSLEGRTNEKLFF
TRBJ1-2,.,TRBV11-2,CASSSSGFYGYTF
TRBJ1-3,.,TRBV7-8,CASSQQGSRNTIYF
TRBJ1-5,.,TRBV10-2,CASSESGLNQPQHF
TRBJ2-7,.,TRBV18,CASSPTQGNEQYF
TRBJ1-6,.,TRBV2,CASSEPGTGKGSPLHF
TRBJ2-1,once,TRBV24-1,CATSDPPPQGNEQFF
TRBJ2-5,.,TRBV5-4,CASSLGPSEGSQYF
TRBJ2-1,.,TRBV14,CASSQIMGAGHNEQFF
TRBJ2-7,few,TRBV4-2,CASSQFGLAGSYEQYF
TRBJ2-3,.,TRBV5-4,CASSLRTSTDTQYF
TRBJ1-2,.,TRBV5-6,CASSLADYGYTF
TRBJ2-3,.,TRBV5-1,CASSLAGRYTDTQYF
TRBJ2-1,.,TRBV30,CAWKGRGGPNNEQFF
TRBJ1-1,.,TRBV18,CASSPDRVITEAFF
TRBJ2-5,.,TRBV10-3,CAISESEETQYF
TRBJ2-1,.,TRBV7-9,CASSLETHEQFF
TRBJ1-4,.,TRBV21-1,CASSMEGTLCEKLFF
TRBJ2-3,once,TRBV7-9,CASSSTGWADTQYF
TRBJ1-1,.,TRBV16,CASSQSAVNTEAFF
TRBJ2-1,.,TRBV6-5,CASSRRLAGGHEQFF
TRBJ1-5,.,TRBV12-3/TRBV12-4,CASSLSVQPQHF
TRBJ1-2,.,TRBV2,CASSWGRDVYGYTF
TRBJ2-7,.,TRBV28,CASRIQGAVDEQYF